The next 10 T cell receptor beta chains were all read from a single sample in a study of memory CD4+ T cells and cytomegalovirus serostatus (dated by TCRdb to the late 2010s). Library preparation employed the immunoSEQ multiplex PCR assay. The immuneACCESS repertoire file appears here via TCRdb, limited to in-frame rearrangements. These files lack a portion of the clones; in checked studies, under half of the deficit traces to unresolved V genes, and the cause of the others is not known. Across this sample there are some 67,000 clones, with approximately 80% seen only once. The ten top clones hold around 4.5% of the sample. Single viable CD3+CD4+CD8-CD45RO+ cells were sorted as memory CD4+ T cells on a FACSAria II. Sample: memory CD4+ T cells from blood. These receptors originate from an adult in good health and CMV-seropositive.

The chain joins TRBV5-1 to TRBJ2-7, with TRBD1 as a possible D gene (6 bases). Germline CDR1 is SGHRS and CDR2 is YFSETQ. The V end lost 6 bases, the J end lost 0 bases, and 13 bases lay between the germline ends. The CDR3 has 14 residues. The CDR3 reads CASKIWDTSYEQYF. DNA for the CDR3: TGCGCCAGCAAGATCTGGGACACCTCCTACGAGCAGTACTTC.

CDR3 residues: CASSLEGPRYGYTF. Written as DNA, the CDR3 is TGTGCCAGCAGCTTAGAGGGGCCCCGCTATGGCTACACCTTC. The V and J genes are TRBV7-9 and TRBJ1-2; D is possibly TRBD1 (5 bases). Trimming took 1 base from V and 4 from J, leaving 10 bases between them. Germline CDR1 and CDR2: SEHNR and FQNEAQ (reference sequence). The CDR3 length is 14 residues.

The chain employs TRBV21-1 and TRBJ1-5; the table names TRBD1, a call not compared with the DNA. TRBV21-1 is given as a pseudogene. The CDR3 runs 14 residues. The CDR3 sequence: CAGQGVLSNQPQHF. The CDR3 DNA sequence: TGTGCCGGGCAGGGGGTTCTTAGCAATCAGCCCCAGCATTTT.

With regard to this clone: The sample holds other DNA sequences that translate to the same CDR3. V usage is TRBV5-1 and J usage is TRBJ1-1, with D uncertain. The V and J ends lost 1 base and 2 bases respectively, with 6 bases between them. Per the germline V gene, CDR1 is SGHRS and CDR2 is YFSETQ. The CDR3 runs 13 residues. The CDR3 protein is CASSLSPNTEAFF. The CDR3 nucleotides are TGCGCCAGCAGCTTGAGTCCTAACACTGAAGCTTTCTTT.

V and J are TRBV29-1 and TRBJ2-1, with 12 bases matching TRBD2. This CDR3 comprises 16 residues. The germline gives CDR1 SQVTM, CDR2 ANQGSEA. The ends lost 7 bases at V and 7 bases at J; junction bases unmatched: 14. The CDR3 DNA is TGCAGCGCATCAAATAGGGCTAGCGGGAGGGTAAATGAGCAGTTCTTC. The encoded protein is CSASNRASGRVNEQFF.

This sequence joins TRBV6-4 and TRBJ2-3, with 7 nucleotides matching TRBD2. The junction had 0 bases not matched to a gene; V was cut back by 0 bases and J by 0 bases. This CDR3 region has 15 residues. The germline V gene encodes CDR1 MRHNA and CDR2 SNTAGT. The CDR3 DNA reads as TGTGCCAGCAGTGACTCCGGGGGGAGCACAGATACGCAGTATTTT. Protein: CASSDSGGSTDTQYF.

The V gene is TRBV14, the J gene TRBJ2-3; D uncertain. The CDR3 is 15 residues long. With 6 bases removed from V and 1 base from J, the gap between germline ends came to 14 bases. CDR1 SGHDN and CDR2 FVKESK come from the germline V gene. CDR3 amino acids: CASSSDITRTDTQYF. The CDR3 DNA reads TGTGCCAGCAGTTCCGACATCACCCGCACAGATACGCAGTATTTT.

This rearrangement joins TRBV19 to TRBJ2-2, with D possibly being TRBD1 (5 bases). The CDR3 contains 16 residues. Trimming removed 0 bases from V and 6 bases from J, with 14 bases in between. Germline V lookup: CDR1 LNHDA, CDR2 SQIVND (reference sequence). CDR3 nucleotide sequence: TGTGCCAGTAGTATAGATCATAGGGGTTCGTCCGGGGAGCTGTTTTTT. Translating it yields CASSIDHRGSSGELFF.

The chain uses TRBV18 and TRBJ1-1; a weak D match, TRBD1 (6 bases). The V end lost 4 bases, the J end lost 3 bases, and 6 bases lay between the germline ends. The CDR3 extends over 12 amino acids. The germline V gene encodes CDR1 KGHSH and CDR2 LQKENI. The CDR3: CASSQGDTEAFF. CDR3 in DNA: TGTGCCAGCTCACAGGGGGACACTGAAGCTTTCTTT.

This chain connects TRBV6-6 to TRBJ1-5, with a weak D call TRBD1 (5 bases). Germline V gene data show CDR1 as MNHNY and CDR2 as SVGAGI (reference sequence). The CDR3 sequence is 14 residues long. Trimming removed 6 bases from V and 1 base from J, with 10 bases in between. The CDR3 DNA reads TGTGCCAGCAGACACCGGGACAGCAATCAGCCCCAGCATTTT. This codes for CASRHRDSNQPQHF.